This T cell receptor beta chain derives from a study of tumor-infiltrating lymphocytes in primary liver carcinoma. Study-wide results and limits: It was in tumors, not blood, that the top-250-clone fraction was significantly higher (p = 0.039). Tumor-adjacent and tumor-blood pairs displayed less overlap than did pairs of tumor regions. Detection in all five tumor regions applied to only about 7-24% of top clones.

Total RNA (roughly 550 ng) served as template for TCR beta cDNA synthesis primed by a constant-region primer. Modified slightly, ARM-PCR produced TCR beta libraries over three nested multiplex PCR rounds. The two initial PCR rounds, about 9 cycles each, used TRBV1-TRBV30 forward and C-beta reverse primers. TCRdb passed the multiplex PCR reads through MiXCR, listing each CDR3 protein once. The repertoire holds under 200,000 distinct CDR3 sequences, around 85% seen once, with approximately 18% in the top ten. This CDR3 has 14 amino acids. CDR1 is SGHAT and CDR2 is FQNNGV in the germline V gene. Co-extracted RNA and DNA came from approximately 20-30 mg of unsorted bulk tissue. Without exception, tumor samples held over 80% viable tumor cells. About this clonotype: Antigen unknown. Sequence at one end of the junction differs from germline and may be a read error.

The gene calls are TRBV11-2 and TRBJ1-1; D gene uncertain. The sequenced sample consisted of tumor tissue from primary liver carcinoma. This receptor was taken from a man aged 40-55 years with primary liver carcinoma and hepatitis B virus infection. CDR3 in amino acids: CASSPLWPNTEVFF. The CDR3 region has the DNA TGTGCAAGCAGCCCCCTCTGGCCGAACACTGAAGTTTTCTTT.